This TCR delta chain was found in a study of Vδ1+ human thymocytes (dated by TCRdb to 2016 to 2018). Looking at the study overall: As a data resource, the study described the mRNA-level TRG and TRD CDR3 repertoires of highly purified Vdelta1+ thymocytes obtained from young children. Earlier work had validated the multiplex-based CDR3 amplicon strategy against 5'RACE-based methods for generating CDR3 amplicons. On the study overall, not on this receptor specifically: Although sort purity was high, approximately 21% of thymic TRD sequences were Vdelta2 (with a few Vdelta3), in contrast to the peripheral blood Vdelta1+ controls. In contrast to oligoclonal peripheral blood repertoires, thymic TRG and TRD repertoires appeared to be highly polyclonal with Gaussian CDR3 length distributions. No clustering by age or sex was observed, so analyses did not stratify donors by these variables. Because unexpected Vdelta2 sequences could lead to misinterpretation of bulk repertoire data, the authors recommended using highly purified populations and validating at the single-cell level. Numerous TRG clonotypes were shared among donors (up to about 7x10^3), while TRD repertoires were essentially private (a maximum of about 120 shared).

Trimming removed 4 bases from V and 3 bases from J, leaving 30 bases between the germline ends. CDR1 and CDR2, looked up from the germline V gene, are TSWWSYY and QGS. The CDR3 contains 20 residues, cysteine and phenylalanine counted. The sequence is cut down to CDR3 DNA, 60 bases in frame from base 1. Thymic samples were depleted of alphabeta T cells, then CD3+ TCRVdelta1+ TCRVdelta2- thymocytes were FACS-sorted. Sorted Vdelta1+ thymocyte purity ranged from roughly 98% to 99.6%. Thymic specimens were obtained from fewer than ten paediatric patients, aged from roughly 5 days to 15 months, who were undergoing corrective cardiac surgery. The thymic tissue was dispersed, and mononuclear cells were isolated using a Histopaque-1077 density gradient. For staining, the antibodies used were anti-TCRVdelta1 clone TS8.2, anti-TCRVdelta2 clone B6, anti-CD3 clone HIT3a and anti-TCRalphabeta clone IP26. RNA extraction was performed with the RNeasy mini kit, and reverse transcription was done with Superscript III. CDR3 amplicons were produced by multiplex PCR using pooled V-gene forward primers and a constant-region reverse primer with Illumina adaptor overhangs. After gel purification, the amplicons were indexed with Nextera index primers over eight extra PCR cycles and then purified using AMPure XP beads. The libraries were sequenced on an Illumina MiSeq using paired-end 250 bp reads, dual indexing and an approximately 19% PhiX spike-in. In the paper's pipeline: FastQC was used to quality check the reads, while ea-utils fastq-join merged the TRG read pairs. IMGT/HighV-QUEST was used to annotate the sequences, only productive sequences with an unambiguous V-gene assignment were kept, and clonotypes were defined as sequences sharing an identical CDR3 sequence. Downstream analysis used VDJtools 1.1.1, tcR 2.2.3, Treemap and vegan Shannon diversity in R 3.4.4. TCRdb processed the public reads again with the CATT caller, after which rows with matching DNA were combined. The V and J calls come from TCRdb's annotation, not from the publication. The sample records 50,000 to 60,000 delta-chain clones, approximately 15% of which are singletons. The top ten clones comprise under 0.5% of the sample.

A word on this clone: Its recognized antigen is unknown. Base-call qualities are not available, and no considerably larger clone is one nucleotide away.

Sequenced material: Vdelta1+ gamma-delta thymocytes from the thymus. In light of the paper, this sample's cell subset or site label describes: FACS-sorted CD3+ TCRalphabeta- TCRVdelta1+ TCRVdelta2- thymocytes. The source of this sequence is a girl in the first two years of life who had congenital heart surgery. The rearrangement joined TRDV1 to TRDJ1, and possibly TRDD2, on 6 matching bases. The nucleotide sequence is TGTGCTCTTGGGGGCCTTCCCGACATTAAGGGGCCCGTATGGGCCGATAAACTCATCTTT. This codes for CALGGLPDIKGPVWADKLIF.